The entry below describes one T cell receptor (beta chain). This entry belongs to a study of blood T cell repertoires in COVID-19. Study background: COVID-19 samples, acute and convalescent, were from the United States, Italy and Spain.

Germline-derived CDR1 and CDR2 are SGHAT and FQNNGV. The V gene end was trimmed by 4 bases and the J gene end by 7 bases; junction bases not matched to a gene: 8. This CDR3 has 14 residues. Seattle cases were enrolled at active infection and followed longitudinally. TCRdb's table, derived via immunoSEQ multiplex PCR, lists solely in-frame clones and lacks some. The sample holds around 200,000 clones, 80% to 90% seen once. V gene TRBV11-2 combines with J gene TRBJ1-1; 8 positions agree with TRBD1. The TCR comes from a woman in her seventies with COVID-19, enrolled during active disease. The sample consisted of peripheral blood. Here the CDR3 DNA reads TGTGCCAGCAGCTCTTCGGACAGGGCGGGTGAAGCTTTCTTT. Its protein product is CASSSSDRAGEAFF.